This T cell receptor (beta chain) was found in a study of tumor-infiltrating lymphocytes in localized non-small cell lung cancer. Study-level findings and limits: Compared with uninvolved lung, tumors showed higher T cell infiltration by TCRbeta sequencing.

With regard to this clone: What it binds is not known.

Profiling relied on immunoSEQ multiplex PCR, and the TCRdb table lists in-frame clones only, not all of them. Among 7,200 or so clones listed, 61% were seen once. This CDR3 spans 12 amino acids. J was trimmed by 5 bases and V by 6 bases; bases with no gene match: 5. Germline CDR1 reads SQVTM; CDR2 reads ANQGSEA. The sequence came from a human donor with non-small cell lung cancer. V is TRBV29-1 and J is TRBJ2-7, with 9 bases fitting TRBD1. Source material: lung tumor tissue. The CDR3, as DNA: TGCAGCGTGGGACAGGGAAATAACGAGCAGTACTTC. Its translation: CSVGQGNNEQYF.